This T cell receptor (beta chain) was identified in a study of control samples from healthy donors and cancer patients. Sequenced by immunoSEQ multiplex PCR; TCRdb stores in-frame clones only, minus some. The sample shows 150,000 to 180,000 clones, over 90% of them seen only once. V was trimmed by 3 bases and J by 0 bases, leaving 12 bases between them. CDR1 and CDR2 (germline): MDHEN, SYDVKM. The CDR3 is 16 residues long. The chain joins TRBV28 to TRBJ1-5; D is uncertain. The sequence derives from a man aged 45-65 years in good health. The sequencing sample was made of blood. The CDR3 sequence is CASSFGRSYSNQPQHF. CDR3 DNA sequence: TGTGCCAGCAGTTTCGGACGCTCTTATAGCAATCAGCCCCAGCATTTT.